This entry lists 23 T cell receptor beta chains sequenced from one sample in a study of T cell responses to AZD1222 COVID-19 vaccine. The protocol was immunoSEQ multiplex PCR, while the TCRdb copy is restricted to in-frame clones and leaves out a portion. The sample includes under 95,000 clones, almost 90% seen only once; the top ten take over 1.1%. The sample consisted of peripheral blood, taken 28 days after the second AZD1222 dose. These receptors came from an adult who received the AZD1222 COVID-19 vaccine.

This clone came up once. The chain links TRBV6-1 to TRBJ2-2; 7 nucleotides match TRBD1. CDR3 length: 15 residues. Germline CDR1 reads MNHNS; CDR2 reads SASEGT. V dropped 2 bases and J dropped 1; count of bases not matched to a gene: 1. The CDR3 loop reads CASSEWTGNTGELFF. For the CDR3, the DNA is TGTGCCAGCAGTGAATGGACAGGGAACACCGGGGAGCTGTTTTTT.

V is TRBV28 and J is TRBJ2-2; maybe TRBD1 (5 bases). Trimming pared 8 bases from V and 5 bases from J, leaving 15 bases between. Germline lookup yields CDR1 MDHEN and CDR2 SYDVKM. The CDR3 has 14 residues. The CDR3 bases are TGTGCCAGCTCGAGGCCAGGGTGGACCGGGGAGCTGTTTTTT. It encodes CASSRPGWTGELFF.

The chain carries TRBV6-5 and TRBJ2-7; 7 bases align to TRBD1. The V gene end was trimmed by 6 bases and the J gene end by 3 bases; junction bases not matched to a gene: 5. Germline loops: CDR1 MNHEY, CDR2 SVGAGI. The CDR3 extends over 13 amino acids. In DNA form, the CDR3 reads TGTGCCAGCAGCACCCCAGGGGGCTACGAGCAGTACTTC. It yields the protein CASSTPGGYEQYF.

The genes are TRBV6-4 and TRBJ2-1; D not resolved. V lost 0 bases and J 4 bases, leaving 10 bases between the germline ends. This CDR3 is built from 15 residues. Germline V gene sequence: CDR1 MRHNA, CDR2 SNTAGT. CDR3 DNA: TGTGCCAGCAGTGACTCGCGCCTAGAATACAATGAGCAGTTCTTC. This translates into CASSDSRLEYNEQFF.

This clone was observed a single time. The chain carries TRBV30 and TRBJ1-6; no clear D. The CDR3 consists of 10 residues. Trimming removed 1 base at V and 11 bases at J, with 3 bases between. CDR1 GTSNPN and CDR2 SVGIG come from the germline V gene (reference sequence). The CDR3: CAWSGPPLHF. CDR3 sequence (DNA): TGTGCCTGGAGTGGACCACCCCTCCACTTT.

The V call is TRBV7-8, the J call TRBJ2-7; D may be TRBD1 (6 bases). The CDR3 totals 15 residues. Germline V gene lookup returns CDR1 SGHVS and CDR2 FQNEAQ. V was trimmed by 1 base and J by 6 bases, leaving 16 bases between them. The CDR3 DNA reads TGTGCCAGCAGCTTAGTCGCAGGGGAGAGGGGCGAGCAGTACTTC. It translates to CASSLVAGERGEQYF.

V and J are TRBV13 and TRBJ2-1; D gene uncertain. Germline CDR1 reads PRHDT; CDR2 reads FYEKMQ (reference sequence). Trimming removed 7 bases at V and 5 bases at J, with 12 bases between. This CDR3 contains 13 residues. This CDR3 reads CASKKPPNNEQFF. In DNA form, the CDR3 reads TGTGCCAGCAAGAAACCTCCTAACAATGAGCAGTTCTTC.

The chain has TRBV2 and TRBJ2-3; TRBD2 agrees at 7 bases. CDR3 length: 16 residues. Per the germline V gene, CDR1 is SNHLY and CDR2 is FYNNEI. Trimming at V came to 6 bases and at J to 0 bases, leaving 9 bases not matched to a gene. The CDR3: CASRRMSGVSTDTQYF. The DNA of the CDR3 is TGTGCCAGCAGGAGGATGAGCGGGGTTAGCACAGATACGCAGTATTTT. Full variable domain (rest looked up from reference TRBV2 and TRBJ2-3): EPEVTQTPSHQVTQMGQEVILRCVPISNHLYFYWYRQILGQKVEFLVSFYNNEISEKSEIFDDQFSVERPDGSNFTLKIRSTKLEDSAMYFCASRRMSGVSTDTQYFGPGTRLTVL.

This clone was seen once. An end of the junction differs from the germline gene, which may be a read error. J is TRBJ1-1 and V is TRBV2; D is ambiguous. There are 15 residues in the CDR3. CDR1 is SNHLY, CDR2 FYNNEI, per germline. CDR3 region: CASSELVVVNSPRGF. The CDR3 DNA reads as TGTGCCAGCAGTGAACTGGTGGTTGTTAACAGCCCACGGGGCTTT.

The V gene is TRBV9, the J gene TRBJ1-2; no firm D call. This CDR3 contains 13 residues. Deletions cut 4 bases from V and 0 bases from J, with 7 bases between. The germline CDR1 and CDR2 sequences are SGDLS and YYNGEE. The CDR3 DNA is TGTGCCAGCAGCCCCGGGCCTAACTATGGCTACACCTTC. This codes for CASSPGPNYGYTF.

A single count supports this clone. The chain links TRBV19 to TRBJ1-1, with D tentatively TRBD1 (6 bases). From germline, CDR1 is LNHDA and CDR2 SQIVND (reference sequence). Trimming pared 4 bases from V and 1 base from J, leaving 13 bases between. There are 15 residues in the CDR3. The DNA of the CDR3 is TGTGCCAGTAGTAAGGAGTCCAGGGGGAACACTGAAGCTTTCTTT. Translation gives CASSKESRGNTEAFF.

The chain has TRBV5-1 and TRBJ2-3; the match to TRBD2 covers 14 bases. This CDR3 region has 16 residues. The germline CDR1 and CDR2 sequences are SGHRS and YFSETQ. V lost 3 bases and J lost 6; bases outside the gene matches: 6. Here the CDR3 DNA reads TGCGCCAGCAGCTCCCGACTAGCGGGGGGGCTGGATACGCAGTATTTT. Translated, it gives CASSSRLAGGLDTQYF.

This clone was detected only a few times. The V call is TRBV5-1, the J call TRBJ1-6; perhaps TRBD1 as D (6 bases). There are 15 residues in the CDR3. Looked up from germline, CDR1 is SGHRS and CDR2 is YFSETQ. V dropped 4 bases and J dropped 6 bases, with 14 bases sitting between them. The CDR3 protein is CASSLEQGVNSPLHF. The CDR3 coding sequence is TGCGCCAGCAGCCTAGAACAGGGTGTTAATTCACCCCTCCACTTT.

The rearrangement joins TRBV13 to TRBJ2-7; 10 positions match TRBD2. The CDR3 sequence is 17 residues long. Germline CDR1 reads PRHDT; CDR2 reads FYEKMQ (reference sequence). Germline trimming cut 0 bases from V and 6 bases from J; bases unmatched to any gene: 11. The CDR3 is CASSLGPTIAGGTEQYF. CDR3 DNA: TGTGCCAGCAGCTTAGGCCCTACGATAGCGGGGGGAACCGAGCAGTACTTC.

The chain carries TRBV5-4 and TRBJ1-1; no definite D call. The CDR3 consists of 15 residues. Germline lookup yields CDR1 SGHNT and CDR2 YYREEE (reference sequence). With 1 base removed from V and 6 bases from J, the gap between germline ends came to 16 bases. The CDR3 DNA is TGTGCCAGCAGCTTGAACCCGGCGCTTAACTCTGAAGCTTTCTTT. Residues: CASSLNPALNSEAFF.

The V gene is TRBV7-6, the J gene TRBJ2-1; the D gene is possibly TRBD2 (6 bases). The germline V gene encodes CDR1 SGHVS and CDR2 FNYEAQ. The CDR3 extends over 16 amino acids. With 5 bases removed from V and 2 bases from J, the gap between germline ends came to 16 bases. CDR3 in amino acids: CASSPRAGGTYNEQFF. DNA for the CDR3: TGTGCCAGCAGCCCAAGGGCCGGGGGTACCTACAATGAGCAGTTCTTC.

CDR3 in DNA: TGTGCCAGTAGTAAACGGACAGAGCTTAACTATGGCTACACCTTC. It yields the protein CASSKRTELNYGYTF. The chain links TRBV19 to TRBJ1-2; D might be TRBD1 (6 bases). CDR3 length: 15 residues. V was pared by 4 bases and J by 1 base, with 13 bases between. Per germline, CDR1 LNHDA and CDR2 SQIVND (reference sequence).

This clone has only a few counts. V is TRBV5-1 and J is TRBJ2-1; TRBD1 matches 7 bases. Germline V gene data show CDR1 as SGHRS and CDR2 as YFSETQ. V gave up 0 bases and J gave up 6 bases; unmatched junction bases: 0. This CDR3 contains 13 residues. The DNA for the CDR3 is TGCGCCAGCAGCTTGGCAGGGGGCAATGAGCAGTTCTTC. It is translated as CASSLAGGNEQFF.

V and J are TRBV9 and TRBJ2-2; 9 nucleotides agree with TRBD1. The ends lost 0 bases at V and 4 bases at J; junction bases unmatched: 7. The CDR3 totals 17 residues. Germline CDR1 reads SGDLS; CDR2 reads YYNGEE. This CDR3 reads CASSVATQGASTGELFF. In nucleotides, the CDR3 is TGTGCCAGCAGCGTAGCTACACAGGGGGCGAGCACCGGGGAGCTGTTTTTT.

This chain uses TRBV5-6 with TRBJ1-1; D not resolved. The germline V gene has CDR1 SGHDT and CDR2 YYEEEE. Trimming took off 0 bases at V and 9 bases at J, with 9 bases between the two ends. This CDR3 is built from 12 residues. CDR3 sequence: CASSLAGFQAFF. CDR3 sequence (DNA): TGTGCCAGCAGCTTGGCCGGGTTCCAAGCTTTCTTT. Together with reference TRBV5-6 and TRBJ1-1, the CDR3 gives the full variable domain: DAGVTQSPTHLIKTRGQQVTLRCSPKSGHDTVSWYQQALGQGPQFIFQYYEEEERQRGNFPDRFSGHQFPNYSSELNVNALLLGDSALYLCASSLAGFQAFFGQGTRLTVV.

The chain is built from TRBV12-5 and TRBJ2-7, with D possibly being TRBD1 or TRBD2 (5 bases each). V was pared by 9 bases and J by 2 bases, with 14 bases between. In germline, CDR1 is LGHNT, CDR2 FRNRAP. There are 13 residues in the CDR3. The CDR3 is CASPRGSPYEQYF. The CDR3 DNA follows: TGTGCTAGCCCGAGGGGTTCTCCCTACGAGCAGTACTTC. Supplemented by reference TRBV12-5 and TRBJ2-7, the full variable domain reads DARVTQTPRHKVTEMGQEVTMRCQPILGHNTVFWYRQTMMQGLELLAYFRNRAPLDDSGMPKDRFSAEMPDATLATLKIQPSEPRDSAVYFCASPRGSPYEQYFGPGTRLTVT.

V and J are TRBV9 and TRBJ2-2, with TRBD1 identical over 8 bases. This CDR3 contains 17 residues. The germline V gene has CDR1 SGDLS and CDR2 YYNGEE. V shed 0 bases and J 2 bases; nucleotides not matched to a gene: 6. In DNA, the CDR3 is TGTGCCAGCAGCGTAGTGGCCGGGACAGGCAACACCGGGGAGCTGTTTTTT. The encoded protein is CASSVVAGTGNTGELFF.

The chain combines TRBV7-8 with TRBJ2-5; 10 bases match TRBD1. The CDR3 runs to 16 residues. Losses at the gene ends were 5 bases for V and 3 bases for J; bases not matched to a gene: 9. CDR1 and CDR2 from the germline V gene are SGHVS and FQNEAQ. Here the CDR3 DNA reads TGTGCCAGCAGCAGAACCGGGACAGGGGCGAAAGAGACCCAGTACTTC. This sequence encodes CASSRTGTGAKETQYF.